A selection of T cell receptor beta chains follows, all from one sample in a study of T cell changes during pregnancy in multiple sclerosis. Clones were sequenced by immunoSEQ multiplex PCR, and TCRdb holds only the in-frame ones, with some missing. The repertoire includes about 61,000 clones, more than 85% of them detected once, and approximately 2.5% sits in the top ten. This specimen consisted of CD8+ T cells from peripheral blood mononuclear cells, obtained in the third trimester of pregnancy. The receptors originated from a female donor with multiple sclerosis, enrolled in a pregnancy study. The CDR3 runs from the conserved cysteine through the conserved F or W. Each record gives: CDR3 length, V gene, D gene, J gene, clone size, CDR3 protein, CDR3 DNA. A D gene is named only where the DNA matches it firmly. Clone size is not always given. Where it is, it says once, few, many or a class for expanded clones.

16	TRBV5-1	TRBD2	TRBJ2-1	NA	CASSLVLAGQYNEQFF	TGCGCCAGCAGCTTGGTCCTAGCGGGTCAATACAATGAGCAGTTCTTC
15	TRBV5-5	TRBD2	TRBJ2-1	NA	CASSPGTSAYNEQFF	TGTGCCAGCAGCCCCGGGACTAGCGCCTACAATGAGCAGTTCTTC
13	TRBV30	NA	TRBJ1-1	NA	CAWGVFGAQEAFF	TGTGCCTGGGGTGTGTTTGGGGCTCAGGAAGCTTTCTTT
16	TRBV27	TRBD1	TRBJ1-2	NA	CASSPRTGQILYGYTF	TGTGCCAGCAGTCCACGCACGGGACAGATACTTTATGGCTACACCTTC
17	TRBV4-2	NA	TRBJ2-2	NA	CASSQGPAGGDTGELFF	TGTGCCAGCAGCCAAGGGCCAGCGGGTGGGGACACCGGGGAGCTGTTTTTT
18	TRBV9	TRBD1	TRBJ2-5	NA	CASSARGGQGLLQETQYF	TGTGCCAGCAGCGCACGAGGGGGACAGGGATTACTCCAAGAGACCCAGTACTTC
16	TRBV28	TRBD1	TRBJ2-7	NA	CASSLGTGVSSYEQYF	TGTGCCAGCAGTTTAGGGACAGGCGTGTCCTCCTACGAGCAGTACTTC
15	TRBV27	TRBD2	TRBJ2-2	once	CASSPPAAGAGELFF	TGTGCCAGCAGTCCCCCCGCAGCGGGAGCCGGGGAGCTGTTTTTT
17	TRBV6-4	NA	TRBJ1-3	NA	CASSDSIGGSRENTIYF	TGTGCCAGCAGTGACTCGATAGGGGGTTCCCGCGAAAACACCATATATTTT
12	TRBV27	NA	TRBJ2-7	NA	CASRGQTYEQYF	TGTGCCAGCAGAGGACAGACCTACGAGCAGTACTTC
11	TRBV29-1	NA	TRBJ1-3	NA	CSVDIGNTIYF	TGCAGCGTTGACATTGGAAACACCATATATTTT
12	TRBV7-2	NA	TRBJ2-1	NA	CASSLGGTEQFF	TGTGCCAGCAGCTTAGGCGGCACTGAGCAGTTCTTC
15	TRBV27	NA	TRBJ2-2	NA	CASSLLTATTGELFF	TGTGCCAGCAGTTTATTGACAGCAACCACCGGGGAGCTGTTTTTT
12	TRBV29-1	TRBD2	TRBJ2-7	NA	CSVEGGGIEQYF	TGCAGCGTTGAAGGGGGAGGGATCGAGCAGTACTTC
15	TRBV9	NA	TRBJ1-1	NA	CASSVEGRANTEAFF	TGTGCCAGCAGCGTAGAAGGGCGGGCGAACACTGAAGCTTTCTTT
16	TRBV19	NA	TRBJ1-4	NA	CASSIVIMGGPEKLFF	TGTGCCAGTAGTATCGTGATCATGGGAGGGCCTGAAAAACTGTTTTTT
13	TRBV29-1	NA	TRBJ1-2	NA	CSVEIGEDYGYTF	TGCAGCGTTGAGATCGGGGAGGACTATGGCTACACCTTC
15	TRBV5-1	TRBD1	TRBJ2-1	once	CASSDPGQGFNEQFF	TGCGCCAGCAGCGACCCGGGACAGGGATTCAATGAGCAGTTCTTC
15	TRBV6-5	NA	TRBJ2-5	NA	CASSPGQLGQETQYF	TGTGCCAGCAGTCCAGGACAGTTGGGACAAGAGACCCAGTACTTC
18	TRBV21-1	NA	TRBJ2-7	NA	CASSPPRQGRHHSYEQYF	TGTGCCAGCAGCCCTCCCCGACAGGGCCGGCACCACTCCTACGAGCAGTACTTC
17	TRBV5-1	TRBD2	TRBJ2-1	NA	CASSLRGLAGDGDEQFF	TGCGCCAGCAGCTTGAGGGGACTAGCGGGAGATGGCGATGAGCAGTTCTTC
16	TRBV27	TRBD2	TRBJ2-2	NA	CASRQGLAGDTGELFF	TGTGCCAGCAGGCAGGGACTAGCGGGAGACACCGGGGAGCTGTTTTTT
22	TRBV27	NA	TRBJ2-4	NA	CASSPPMGGALPSEIAKNIQYF	TGTGCCAGCAGTCCCCCCATGGGGGGGGCGCTACCTAGCGAAATAGCCAAAAACATTCAGTACTTC
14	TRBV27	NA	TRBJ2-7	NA	CASGEQGALLEQYF	TGTGCCAGCGGTGAACAGGGAGCCCTGCTCGAGCAGTACTTC
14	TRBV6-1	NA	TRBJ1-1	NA	CASSERTEGTEAFF	TGTGCCAGCAGTGAAAGGACGGAGGGGACTGAAGCTTTCTTT
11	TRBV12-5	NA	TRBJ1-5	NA	CASGLGETQHF	TGTGCTAGTGGTTTGGGCGAGACCCAGCATTTT
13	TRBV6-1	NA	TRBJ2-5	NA	CASWTVGEETQYF	TGTGCCAGTTGGACAGTCGGTGAGGAGACCCAGTACTTC
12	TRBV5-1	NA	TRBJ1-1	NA	CASSLTSAEAFF	TGCGCCAGCAGCTTGACGTCAGCTGAAGCTTTCTTT
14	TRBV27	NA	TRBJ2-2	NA	CASGRRGYTGELFF	TGTGCCAGCGGCCGGAGGGGATACACCGGGGAGCTGTTTTTT
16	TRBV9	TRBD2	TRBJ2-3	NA	CASSVGTSGNTDTQYF	TGTGCCAGCAGCGTGGGGACTAGCGGGAACACAGATACGCAGTATTTT
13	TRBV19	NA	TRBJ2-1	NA	CASSIWSVNEQFF	TGTGCCAGTAGTATTTGGTCAGTCAATGAGCAGTTCTTC
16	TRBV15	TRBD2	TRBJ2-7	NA	CATSDPSGSFPYEQYF	TGTGCCACCAGCGATCCTAGCGGGAGTTTCCCCTACGAGCAGTACTTC
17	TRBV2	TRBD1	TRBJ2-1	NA	CASSRSSGTGYYNEQFF	TGTGCCAGCAGCCGATCCTCCGGGACAGGGTACTACAATGAGCAGTTCTTC
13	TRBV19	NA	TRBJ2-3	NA	CASNQGGTDTQYF	TGTGCCAGTAATCAGGGGGGAACAGATACGCAGTATTTT
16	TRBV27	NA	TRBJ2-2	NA	CASSLSFGGGTGELFF	TGTGCCAGCAGTTTATCGTTCGGGGGAGGCACCGGGGAGCTGTTTTTT
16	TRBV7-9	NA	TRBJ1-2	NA	CASSPKGRSPIYGYTF	TGTGCCAGCAGCCCAAAAGGGAGGTCCCCTATCTATGGCTACACCTTC
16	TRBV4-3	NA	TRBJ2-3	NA	CASSQDLAGTTDTQYF	TGCGCCAGCAGCCAAGACCTCGCGGGTACCACAGATACGCAGTATTTT
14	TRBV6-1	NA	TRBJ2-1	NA	CASSEMGLNNEQFF	TGTGCCAGCAGTGAAATGGGACTCAACAATGAGCAGTTCTTC
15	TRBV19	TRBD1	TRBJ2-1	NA	CASSIGTGSYNEQFF	TGTGCCAGTAGTATAGGGACAGGGTCCTACAATGAGCAGTTCTTC
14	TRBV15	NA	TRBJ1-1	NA	CATSRAGIGTEAFF	TGTGCCACCAGCAGAGCCGGGATCGGGACTGAAGCTTTCTTT
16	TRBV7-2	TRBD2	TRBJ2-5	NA	CASSTRLAGGQETQYF	TGTGCCAGCAGCACTCGACTAGCGGGAGGGCAAGAGACCCAGTACTTC
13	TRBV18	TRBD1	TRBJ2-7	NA	CASSLGQSYEQYF	TGTGCCAGCTCCCTGGGACAGAGCTACGAGCAGTACTTC
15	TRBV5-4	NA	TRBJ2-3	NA	CASSLGEAYTDTQYF	TGTGCCAGCAGCTTGGGGGAGGCCTATACAGATACGCAGTATTTT
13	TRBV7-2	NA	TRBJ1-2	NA	CASSLTRTDGYTF	TGTGCCAGCAGCTTAACCAGGACAGATGGCTACACCTTC
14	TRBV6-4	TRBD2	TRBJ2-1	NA	CASSEREWGNEQFF	TGTGCCAGCAGCGAGCGGGAGTGGGGCAATGAGCAGTTCTTC
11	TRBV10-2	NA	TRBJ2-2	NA	CASSAAGELFF	TGCGCCAGCAGTGCCGCCGGGGAGCTGTTTTTT
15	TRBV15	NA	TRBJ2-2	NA	CATSSSRVPTGELFF	TGTGCCACCAGCAGTAGTCGGGTCCCAACCGGGGAGCTGTTTTTT
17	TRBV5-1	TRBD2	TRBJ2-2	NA	CASSSGLTSGRTGELFF	TGCGCCAGCAGCTCGGGGCTGACTAGCGGAAGGACCGGGGAGCTGTTTTTT
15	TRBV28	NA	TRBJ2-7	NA	CASSLEAGLSYEQYF	TGTGCCAGCAGCCTAGAGGCGGGTCTCTCCTACGAGCAGTACTTC